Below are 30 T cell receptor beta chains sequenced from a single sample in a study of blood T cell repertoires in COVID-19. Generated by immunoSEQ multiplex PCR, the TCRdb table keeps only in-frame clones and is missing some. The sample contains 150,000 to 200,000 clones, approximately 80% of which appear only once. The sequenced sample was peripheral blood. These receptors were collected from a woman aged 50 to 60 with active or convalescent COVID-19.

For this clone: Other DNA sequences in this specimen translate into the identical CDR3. CDR3 nucleotide sequence: TGCGCCAGCAGCTTGGTTGCGGGCGCGAACACCGGGGAGCTGTTTTTT. It yields the protein CASSLVAGANTGELFF. The V call is TRBV5-1, the J call TRBJ2-2, with D possibly being TRBD2 (5 bases). V was shortened by 0 bases and J by 0 bases, with 9 bases between the two germline ends. The CDR3 has 16 residues. Germline V lookup: CDR1 SGHRS, CDR2 YFSETQ.

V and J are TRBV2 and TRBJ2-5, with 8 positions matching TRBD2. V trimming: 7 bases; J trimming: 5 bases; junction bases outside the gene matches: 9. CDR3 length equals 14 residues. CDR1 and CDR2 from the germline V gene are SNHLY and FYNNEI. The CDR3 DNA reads TGTGCCAGCACCAGAGCGGGGGCCGGGGAGACCCAGTACTTC. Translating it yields CASTRAGAGETQYF.

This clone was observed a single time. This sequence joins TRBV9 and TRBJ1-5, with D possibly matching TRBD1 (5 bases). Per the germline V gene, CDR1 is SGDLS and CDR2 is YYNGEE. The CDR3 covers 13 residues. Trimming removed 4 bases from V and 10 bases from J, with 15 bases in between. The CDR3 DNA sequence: TGTGCCAGCAGCTTCCAGGGTTTGGATCCCCAGCATTTT. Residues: CASSFQGLDPQHF.

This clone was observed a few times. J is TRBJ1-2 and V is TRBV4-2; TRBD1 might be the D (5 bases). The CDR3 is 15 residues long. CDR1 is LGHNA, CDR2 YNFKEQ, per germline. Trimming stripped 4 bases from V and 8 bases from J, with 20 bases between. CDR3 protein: CASSPFIGGAGGYTF. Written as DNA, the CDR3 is TGTGCCAGCAGCCCCTTTATTGGCGGGGCCGGGGGCTACACCTTC.

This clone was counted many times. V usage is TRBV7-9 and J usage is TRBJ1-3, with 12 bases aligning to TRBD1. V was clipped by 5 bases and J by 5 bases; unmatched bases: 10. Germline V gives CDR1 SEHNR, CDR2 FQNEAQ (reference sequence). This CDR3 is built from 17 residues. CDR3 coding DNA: TGTGCCAGCAGCGAGACTTGGGACAGGGGGCCGAGAAACACCATATATTTT. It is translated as CASSETWDRGPRNTIYF. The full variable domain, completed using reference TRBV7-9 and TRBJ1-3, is DTGVSQNPRHKITKRGQNVTFRCDPISEHNRLYWYRQTLGQGPEFLTYFQNEAQLEKSRLLSDRFSAERPKGSFSTLEIQRTEQGDSAMYLCASSETWDRGPRNTIYFGEGSWLTVV.

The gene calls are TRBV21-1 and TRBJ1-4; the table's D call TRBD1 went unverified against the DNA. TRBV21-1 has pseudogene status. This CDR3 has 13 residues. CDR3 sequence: CAGDRGEHEKLFF. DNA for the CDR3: TGTGCCGGAGACAGGGGCGAACATGAAAAACTGTTTTTT.

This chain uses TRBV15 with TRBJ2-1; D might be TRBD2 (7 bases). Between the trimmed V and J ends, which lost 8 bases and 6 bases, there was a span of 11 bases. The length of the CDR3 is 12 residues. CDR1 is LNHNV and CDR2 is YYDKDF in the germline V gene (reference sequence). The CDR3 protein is CATRRGRNEQFF. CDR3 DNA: TGTGCCACCCGGCGGGGGCGCAATGAGCAGTTCTTC.

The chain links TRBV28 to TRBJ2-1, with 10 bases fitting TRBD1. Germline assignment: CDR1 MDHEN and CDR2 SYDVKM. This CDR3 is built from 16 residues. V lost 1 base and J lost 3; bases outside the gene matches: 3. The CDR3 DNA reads TGTGCCAGCAGTTTATACGGGACAGGGGTCTACAATGAGCAGTTCTTC. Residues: CASSLYGTGVYNEQFF.

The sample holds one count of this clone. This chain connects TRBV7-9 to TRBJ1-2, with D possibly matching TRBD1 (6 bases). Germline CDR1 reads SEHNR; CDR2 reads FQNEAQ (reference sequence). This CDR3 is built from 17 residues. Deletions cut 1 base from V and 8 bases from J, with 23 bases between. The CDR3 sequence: CASSLEGAGASLSGYTF. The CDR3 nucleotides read TGTGCCAGCAGCTTAGAAGGTGCAGGGGCCTCTTTAAGCGGCTACACCTTC.

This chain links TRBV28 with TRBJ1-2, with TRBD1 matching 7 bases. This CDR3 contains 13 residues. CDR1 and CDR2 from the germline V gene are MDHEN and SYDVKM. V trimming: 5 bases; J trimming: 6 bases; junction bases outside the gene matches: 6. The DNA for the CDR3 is TGTGCCAGCAGTCCGACAGGGCCTAATGGCTACACCTTC. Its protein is CASSPTGPNGYTF.

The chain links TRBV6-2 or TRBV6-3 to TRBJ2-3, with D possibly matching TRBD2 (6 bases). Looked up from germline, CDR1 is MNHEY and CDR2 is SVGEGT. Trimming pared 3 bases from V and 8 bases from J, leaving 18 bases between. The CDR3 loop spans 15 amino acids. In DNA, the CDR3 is TGTGCCAGCAGTTATGGGAGCGGGCCATGGGGTACGCAGTATTTT. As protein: CASSYGSGPWGTQYF.

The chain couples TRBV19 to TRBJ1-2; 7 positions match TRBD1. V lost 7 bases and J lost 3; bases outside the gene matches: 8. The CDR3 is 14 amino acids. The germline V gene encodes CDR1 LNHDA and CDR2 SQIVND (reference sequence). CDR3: CASKRQGADYGYTF. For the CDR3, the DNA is TGTGCCAGTAAACGACAGGGCGCAGACTATGGCTACACCTTC.

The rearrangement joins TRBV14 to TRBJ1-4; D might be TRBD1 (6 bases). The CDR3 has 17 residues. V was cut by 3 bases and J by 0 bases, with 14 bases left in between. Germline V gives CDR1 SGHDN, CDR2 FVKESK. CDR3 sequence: CASSQSYRETTNEKLFF. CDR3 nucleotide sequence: TGTGCCAGCAGCCAGTCATACAGGGAAACAACTAATGAAAAACTGTTTTTT. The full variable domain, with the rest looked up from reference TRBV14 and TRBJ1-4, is EAGVTQFPSHSVIEKGQTVTLRCDPISGHDNLYWYRRVMGKEIKFLLHFVKESKQDESGMPNNRFLAERTGGTYSTLKVQPAELEDSGVYFCASSQSYRETTNEKLFFGSGTQLSVL.

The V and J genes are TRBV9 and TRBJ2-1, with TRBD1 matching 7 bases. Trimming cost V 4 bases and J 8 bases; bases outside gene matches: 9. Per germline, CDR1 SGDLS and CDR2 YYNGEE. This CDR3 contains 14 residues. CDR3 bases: TGTGCCAGCAGCAGGCTAGGGGGCCTAGATGAGCAGTTCTTC. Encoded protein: CASSRLGGLDEQFF.

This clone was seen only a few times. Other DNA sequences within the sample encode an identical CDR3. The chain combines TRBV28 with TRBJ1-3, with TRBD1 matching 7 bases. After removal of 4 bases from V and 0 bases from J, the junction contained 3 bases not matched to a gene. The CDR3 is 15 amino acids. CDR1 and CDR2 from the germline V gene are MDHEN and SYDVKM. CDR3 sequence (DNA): TGTGCCAGCAGTTCAGGGGGGAGCTCTGGAAACACCATATATTTT. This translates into CASSSGGSSGNTIYF.

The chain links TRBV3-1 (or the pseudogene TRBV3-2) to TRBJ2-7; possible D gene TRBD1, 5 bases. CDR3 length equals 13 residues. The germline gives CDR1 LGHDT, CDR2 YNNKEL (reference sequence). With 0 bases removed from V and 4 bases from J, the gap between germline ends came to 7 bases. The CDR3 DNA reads TGTGCCAGCAGCCAAGACAGGGCTTACGAGCAGTACTTC. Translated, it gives CASSQDRAYEQYF.

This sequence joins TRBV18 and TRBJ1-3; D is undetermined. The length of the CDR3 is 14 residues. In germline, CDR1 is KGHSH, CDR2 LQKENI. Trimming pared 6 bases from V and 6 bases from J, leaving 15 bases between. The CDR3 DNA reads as TGTGCCAGCTCTTCCTCCGGAGGTGAAAACACCATATATTTT. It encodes CASSSSGGENTIYF.

The CDR3 sequence is CASSLRGTRYSLGTYEQYF. As DNA, the CDR3 is TGTGCCAGCAGCTTAAGGGGGACACGATATTCCCTTGGGACCTACGAGCAGTACTTC. The gene calls are TRBV7-6 and TRBJ2-7; a weak D match, TRBD1 (6 bases). The CDR3 length is 19 residues. Germline V gene lookup returns CDR1 SGHVS and CDR2 FNYEAQ. Trimming removed 2 bases from V and 2 bases from J, with 25 bases in between.

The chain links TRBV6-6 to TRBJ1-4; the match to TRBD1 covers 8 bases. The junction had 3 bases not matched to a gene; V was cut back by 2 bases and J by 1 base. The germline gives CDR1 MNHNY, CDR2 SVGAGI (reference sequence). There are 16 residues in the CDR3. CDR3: CASSYETGVTNEKLFF. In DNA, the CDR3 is TGTGCCAGCAGTTACGAGACAGGGGTAACTAATGAAAAACTGTTTTTT.

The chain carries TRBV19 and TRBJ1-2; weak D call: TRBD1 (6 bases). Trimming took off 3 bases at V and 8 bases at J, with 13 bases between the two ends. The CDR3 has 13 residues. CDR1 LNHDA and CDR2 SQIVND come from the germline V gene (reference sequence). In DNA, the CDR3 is TGTGCCAGTAGTATTGGCCAGGGACACGGCTACACCTTC. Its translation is CASSIGQGHGYTF.

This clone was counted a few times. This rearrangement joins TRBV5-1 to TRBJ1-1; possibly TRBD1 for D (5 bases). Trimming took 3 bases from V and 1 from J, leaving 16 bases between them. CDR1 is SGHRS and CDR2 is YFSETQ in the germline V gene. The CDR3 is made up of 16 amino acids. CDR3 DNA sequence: TGCGCCAGCAGCTGGGAGGGACCGCCCAAGAACACTGAAGCTTTCTTT. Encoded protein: CASSWEGPPKNTEAFF.

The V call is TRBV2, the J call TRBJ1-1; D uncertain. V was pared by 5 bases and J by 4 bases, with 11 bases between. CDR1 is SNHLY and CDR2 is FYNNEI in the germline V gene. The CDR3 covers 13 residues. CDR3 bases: TGTGCCAGCAGTTGGGCGCCGCGCACTGAAGCTTTCTTT. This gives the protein CASSWAPRTEAFF.

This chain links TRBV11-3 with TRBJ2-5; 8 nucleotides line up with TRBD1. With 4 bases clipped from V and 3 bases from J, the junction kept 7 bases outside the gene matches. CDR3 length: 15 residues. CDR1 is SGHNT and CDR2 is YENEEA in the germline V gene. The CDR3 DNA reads TGTGCCAGCAGCTCAAGGACAGGGTCTGAAGAGACCCAGTACTTC. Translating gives CASSSRTGSEETQYF.

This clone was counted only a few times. The CDR3 DNA follows: TGTGCCAGCAGTAGTCCGGACAGAATTAATCAGCCCCAGCATTTT. Encoded protein: CASSSPDRINQPQHF. The chain employs TRBV28 and TRBJ1-5; D perhaps matches TRBD1 (6 bases). The ends were cut back, 5 bases at V and 4 bases at J, with 15 bases in the middle. The CDR3 length is 15 residues. From germline, CDR1 is MDHEN and CDR2 SYDVKM.

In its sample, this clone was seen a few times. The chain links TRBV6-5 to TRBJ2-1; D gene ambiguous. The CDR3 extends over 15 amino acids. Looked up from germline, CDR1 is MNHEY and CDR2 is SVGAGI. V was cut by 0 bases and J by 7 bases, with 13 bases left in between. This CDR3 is CASSYSISGGNEQFF. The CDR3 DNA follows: TGTGCCAGCAGTTACTCGATATCAGGTGGTAATGAGCAGTTCTTC.

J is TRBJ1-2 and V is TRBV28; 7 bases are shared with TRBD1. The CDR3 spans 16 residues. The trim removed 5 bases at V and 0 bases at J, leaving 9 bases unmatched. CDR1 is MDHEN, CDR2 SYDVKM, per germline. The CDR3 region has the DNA TGTGCCAGCAGTCCAGGGACAGCCTTTTCTAACTATGGCTACACCTTC. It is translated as CASSPGTAFSNYGYTF.

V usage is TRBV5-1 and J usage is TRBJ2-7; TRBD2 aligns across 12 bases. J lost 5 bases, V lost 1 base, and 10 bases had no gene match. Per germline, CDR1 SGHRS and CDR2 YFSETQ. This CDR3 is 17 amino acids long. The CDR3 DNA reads TGCGCCAGCAGCTTGCCCAGGACTAGCGGGGTCGAAGACGAGCAGTACTTC. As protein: CASSLPRTSGVEDEQYF.

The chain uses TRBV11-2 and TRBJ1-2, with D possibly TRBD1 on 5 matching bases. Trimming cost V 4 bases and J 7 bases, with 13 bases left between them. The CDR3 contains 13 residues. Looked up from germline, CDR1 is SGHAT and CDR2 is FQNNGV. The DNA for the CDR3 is TGTGCCAGCAGCTGGGGTATGGACACTGGCTACACCTTC. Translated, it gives CASSWGMDTGYTF.

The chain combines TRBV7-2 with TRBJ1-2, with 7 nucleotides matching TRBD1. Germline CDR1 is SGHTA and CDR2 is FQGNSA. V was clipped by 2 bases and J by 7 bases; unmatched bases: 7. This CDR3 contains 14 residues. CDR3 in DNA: TGTGCCAGCAGCTTAATTACAGGGGCCGGTGGCTACACCTTC. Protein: CASSLITGAGGYTF.

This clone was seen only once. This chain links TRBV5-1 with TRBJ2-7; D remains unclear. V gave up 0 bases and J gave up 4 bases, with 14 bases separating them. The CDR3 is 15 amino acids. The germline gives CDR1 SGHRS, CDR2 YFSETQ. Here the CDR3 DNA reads TGCGCCAGCAGCTTGGACACGGGTCGGCCTTACGAGCAGTACTTC. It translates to CASSLDTGRPYEQYF.